This is a list of T cell receptor beta chains from one sample in a study of T-cell memory formation after mild COVID-19. MiXCR was run by TCRdb on the 5' RACE reads, yielding one entry per CDR3 protein. Of some 30,000 distinct CDR3 sequences listed, just under 7.5% are singletons. The sample taken for sequencing was PBMCs or a T cell subset sorted from them (not recorded which). These receptors were obtained from an adult woman who had mild COVID-19 (a few samples of this study predate the infection). Cell type and time point are not known. Each CDR3 is given with its conserved first and last residue. The D gene is left open where the match is weak. Size tells how often a clone was seen (once, few, many) or the class of an expanded clone, and some rows leave it out.

V gene: TRBV4-1; J gene: TRBJ2-5; D gene: TRBD2; clone size: many; CDR3 DNA: TGCGCCAGCAGCCAAGTCGTGGCGGGGGTGTTCCAAGAGACCCAGTACTTC; CDR3 protein: CASSQVVAGVFQETQYF
V gene: TRBV4-3; J gene: TRBJ2-3; D gene: TRBD2; clone size: many; CDR3 DNA: TGCGCCAGCAGCCAAGAACTAGCGGGAGGCACAGATACGCAGTATTTT; CDR3 protein: CASSQELAGGTDTQYF
V gene: TRBV4-2; J gene: TRBJ2-7; D gene: TRBD2; clone size: many; CDR3 DNA: TGTGCCAGCAGCCAAGATTTCGGGACTAGCGGGAGTAGCGAGCAGTACTTC; CDR3 protein: CASSQDFGTSGSSEQYF
V gene: TRBV7-2; J gene: TRBJ2-2; D gene: TRBD2; clone size: many; CDR3 DNA: TGTGCCAGCGCGTCGTCGACTAGCGGGAGAGGCACCGGGGAGCTGTTTTTT; CDR3 protein: CASASSTSGRGTGELFF
V gene: TRBV5-6; J gene: TRBJ1-1; D gene: -; clone size: many; CDR3 DNA: TGTGCCAGCAGCTGGAACAGGGTCTCGAACACTGAAGCTTTCTTT; CDR3 protein: CASSWNRVSNTEAFF
V gene: TRBV7-2; J gene: TRBJ1-6; D gene: TRBD1; clone size: many; CDR3 DNA: TGTGCCAGCAGCTTAGCGCCGGGACAGCCACATTCACCCCTCCACTTT; CDR3 protein: CASSLAPGQPHSPLHF
V gene: TRBV20-1; J gene: TRBJ2-3; D gene: TRBD2; clone size: many; CDR3 DNA: TGCAGTGCCAACTGGCTAGCGGGAATATCTAGGTCAGATACGCAGTATTTT; CDR3 protein: CSANWLAGISRSDTQYF
V gene: TRBV13; J gene: TRBJ1-1; D gene: -; clone size: many; CDR3 DNA: TGTGCCAGCACCCTGGGGGGAAGAAACACTGAAGCTTTCTTT; CDR3 protein: CASTLGGRNTEAFF
V gene: TRBV5-1; J gene: TRBJ2-7; D gene: TRBD2; clone size: many; CDR3 DNA: TGCGCCAGCAGCAGAACTAGCGCCAGCCACGAGCAGTACTTC; CDR3 protein: CASSRTSASHEQYF
V gene: TRBV27; J gene: TRBJ1-5; D gene: -; clone size: many; CDR3 DNA: TGTGCCAGCAGTTTAAGGGGAGGAATGGTCGATCAGCCCCAGCATTTT; CDR3 protein: CASSLRGGMVDQPQHF
V gene: TRBV10-3; J gene: TRBJ1-5; D gene: -; clone size: many; CDR3 DNA: TGTGCCATCAGTGAGGGGCCGGGAGCGGATCAGCCCCAGCATTTT; CDR3 protein: CAISEGPGADQPQHF
V gene: TRBV9; J gene: TRBJ1-1; D gene: TRBD1; clone size: many; CDR3 DNA: TGTGCCAGCAGCGTGACAGGGACGATGAACACTGAAGCTTTCTTT; CDR3 protein: CASSVTGTMNTEAFF
V gene: TRBV30; J gene: TRBJ2-5; D gene: TRBD1; clone size: -; CDR3 DNA: TGTGCCTGGGCGCCGGGACAGGGGTCGGAGACCCAGTACTTC; CDR3 protein: CAWAPGQGSETQYF
V gene: TRBV24-1; J gene: TRBJ2-1; D gene: -; clone size: many; CDR3 DNA: TGTGCCACCAGTCTTACTCAGGGATCCTCCTACAATGAGCAGTTCTTC; CDR3 protein: CATSLTQGSSYNEQFF
V gene: TRBV27; J gene: TRBJ1-1; D gene: TRBD1; clone size: -; CDR3 DNA: TGTGCCAGCAGGGGACAGGGTTTGATCGGAACGGAAGCTTTCTTT; CDR3 protein: CASRGQGLIGTEAFF
V gene: TRBV29-1; J gene: TRBJ1-4; D gene: TRBD1; clone size: many; CDR3 DNA: TGCAGCGTTGAAGATTGGACAGGGGGTGAAAAACTGTTTTTT; CDR3 protein: CSVEDWTGGEKLFF
V gene: TRBV20-1; J gene: TRBJ2-5; D gene: -; clone size: medium-sized; CDR3 DNA: TGCAGTACGTTTCAAGAGACCCAGTACTTC; CDR3 protein: CSTFQETQYF
V gene: TRBV25-1; J gene: TRBJ1-2; D gene: -; clone size: many; CDR3 DNA: TGTGCCAGCAGTGACCTGGGGGTAAGGGGTGAGAATGGCTACACCTTC; CDR3 protein: CASSDLGVRGENGYTF
V gene: TRBV4-1; J gene: TRBJ2-3; D gene: -; clone size: many; CDR3 DNA: TGCGCCAGCAGCCAAGCCACAGGGCTTGTAACCACAGATACGCAGTATTTT; CDR3 protein: CASSQATGLVTTDTQYF
V gene: TRBV7-9; J gene: TRBJ2-7; D gene: -; clone size: many; CDR3 DNA: TGTGCCAGCAGCTTAGCGCAGGGGGGGGCAGGAAACGAGCAGTACTTC; CDR3 protein: CASSLAQGGAGNEQYF
V gene: TRBV7-8; J gene: TRBJ1-1; D gene: TRBD1; clone size: many; CDR3 DNA: TGTGCCAGCAGCTTAGCCGGACAGGTGAACACTGAAGCTTTCTTT; CDR3 protein: CASSLAGQVNTEAFF
V gene: TRBV12-3/TRBV12-4; J gene: TRBJ1-5; D gene: -; clone size: many; CDR3 DNA: TGTGCCAGCAGCCAACAAGACAGTCGGGAGCAGCCCCAGCATTTT; CDR3 protein: CASSQQDSREQPQHF
V gene: TRBV12-3/TRBV12-4; J gene: TRBJ1-1; D gene: -; clone size: few; CDR3 DNA: TGTGCCAGCAGTTCGGCCTGGACGGGGAACACTGAAGCTTTCTTT; CDR3 protein: CASSSAWTGNTEAFF